This TCR beta chain derives from a study of CD8+ T cells in alopecia areata. Study findings and constraints: Tofacitinib significantly brought down scalp clonality and expanded CD8+ clones among top 100. Persistence during tofacitinib was seen for many expanded lesional clones in scalp and blood. Mice showed clearer TCR sharing than patients did, a gap that was possibly HLA-related. Clonality in lesional scalp, especially alopecia totalis/universalis, exceeded that of normal scalp.

Reverse transcription of extracted RNA yielded cDNA, which provided the sequencing template. The protocol was immunoSEQ multiplex PCR, while the TCRdb copy is restricted to in-frame clones and leaves out a portion. The profile shows tens of thousands of clones, around 46% of them singletons. The sample's treatment: oral pan-JAK inhibitor, 5-10 mg twice daily. Germline loops: CDR1 SGHTA, CDR2 FQGNSA. The CDR3 is 16 amino acids. V was pared by 0 bases and J by 4 bases, with 6 bases of the junction left unmatched. A remark on this clone: Its target is unknown.

This clonotype was sampled from a human donor with alopecia areata. This rearrangement joins TRBV7-2 to TRBJ2-5, with TRBD2 matching over 9 bases. The source material was CD8+ T cells sorted from blood, sampled at roughly week 38, from a patient treated with tofacitinib. The CDR3 is CASSLALGGRVETQYF. CDR3 coding DNA: TGTGCCAGCAGCTTAGCGCTCGGCGGGAGGGTAGAGACCCAGTACTTC.